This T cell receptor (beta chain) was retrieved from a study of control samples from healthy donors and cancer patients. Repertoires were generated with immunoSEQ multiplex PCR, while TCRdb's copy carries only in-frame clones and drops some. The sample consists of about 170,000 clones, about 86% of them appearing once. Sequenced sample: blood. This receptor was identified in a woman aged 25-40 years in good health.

The DNA of the CDR3 is TGTGCCAGCAGCTATGACAGGGGGCGGGGGAACACTGAAGCTTTCTTT. This encodes CASSYDRGRGNTEAFF. This chain links TRBV5-4 with TRBJ1-1, with 10 nucleotides matching TRBD1. The germline V gene has CDR1 SGHNT and CDR2 YYREEE (reference sequence). After removal of 3 bases from V and 1 base from J, the junction contained 6 bases not matched to a gene. This CDR3 is built from 16 residues.